This T cell receptor beta chain was identified in a study of cytomegalovirus exposure and HLA in healthy donors. 60 Vbeta and 13 Jbeta primers were used in PCR. Some clones are missing from TCRdb's copy, which holds only in-frame ones; the method was immunoSEQ multiplex PCR. This sample has 130,000 or so clones, with approximately 80% found just once. Study-wide points: Reportedly, fewer N-insertions than the 666-donor mean appeared in an Asian-associated ancestry cluster in a later analysis. As immune exposure information, only CMV serostatus was available. The authors later linked a missense DCLRE1C variant to TCR beta V- and J-gene trimming.

Regarding this clone: Its antigen is unknown.

The sample consisted of PBMCs. This sequence originates from a woman aged 40 to 50 in good health and CMV-seronegative.

The CDR3 DNA follows: TGTGCCAGTAGTCCAGGAACTTATGGCTACACCTTC. This codes for CASSPGTYGYTF. The gene calls are TRBV19 and TRBJ1-2; no clear D gene. The length of the CDR3 is 12 residues. Germline V gene data show CDR1 as LNHDA and CDR2 as SQIVND (reference sequence). V lost 5 bases to trimming and J lost 5 bases, with 9 bases between them. Together with reference TRBV19 and TRBJ1-2, the CDR3 gives the full variable domain: DGGITQSPKYLFRKEGQNVTLSCEQNLNHDAMYWYRQDPGQGLRLIYYSQIVNDFQKGDIAEGYSVSREKKESFPLTVTSAQKNPTAFYLCASSPGTYGYTFGSGTRLTVV.